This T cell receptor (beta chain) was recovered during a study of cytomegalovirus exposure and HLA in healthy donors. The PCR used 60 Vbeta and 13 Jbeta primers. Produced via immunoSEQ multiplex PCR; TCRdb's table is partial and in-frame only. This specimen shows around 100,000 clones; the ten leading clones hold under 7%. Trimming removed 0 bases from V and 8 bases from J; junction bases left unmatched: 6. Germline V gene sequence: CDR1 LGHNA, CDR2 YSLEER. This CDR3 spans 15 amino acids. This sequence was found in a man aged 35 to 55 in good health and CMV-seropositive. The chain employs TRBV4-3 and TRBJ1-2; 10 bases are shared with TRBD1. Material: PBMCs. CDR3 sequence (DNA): TGCGCCAGCAGCCAAGATTGGGACAGGGGAATAGGCTACACCTTC. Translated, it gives CASSQDWDRGIGYTF.